This T cell receptor (beta chain) is from a study of blood T cell repertoires in COVID-19. Sequencing was performed with immunoSEQ multiplex PCR; in TCRdb, only in-frame clones are kept and a portion is missing. Of 310,000 or so clones detected, approximately 91% appear once; the ten largest clones hold about 9.9%. This clone was detected once. The source material was PBMCs or T cells enriched from blood (not recorded which). The clonotype originates from a woman between 40 and 55 years old who had recovered from COVID-19.

The CDR3 loop is CASSMGENYGYTF. The CDR3 DNA reads TGTGCCAGCAGCATGGGAGAGAACTATGGCTACACCTTC. The chain carries TRBV7-8 and TRBJ1-2; D gene uncertain. The germline V gene encodes CDR1 SGHVS and CDR2 FQNEAQ. The CDR3 has 13 amino acids. Trimming cost V 5 bases and J 2 bases, with 9 bases left between them.